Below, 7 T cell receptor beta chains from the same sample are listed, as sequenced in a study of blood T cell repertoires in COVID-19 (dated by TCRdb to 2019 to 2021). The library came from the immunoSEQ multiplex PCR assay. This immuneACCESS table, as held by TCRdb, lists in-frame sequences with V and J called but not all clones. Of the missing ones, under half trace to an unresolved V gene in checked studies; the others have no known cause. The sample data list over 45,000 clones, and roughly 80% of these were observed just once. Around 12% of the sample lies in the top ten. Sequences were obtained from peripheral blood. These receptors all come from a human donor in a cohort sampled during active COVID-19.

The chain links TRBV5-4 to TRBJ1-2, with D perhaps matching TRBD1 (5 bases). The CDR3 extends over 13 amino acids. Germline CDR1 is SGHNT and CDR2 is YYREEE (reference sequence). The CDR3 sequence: CAGKSGDGYGYTF. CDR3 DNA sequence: TGTGCGGGGAAATCGGGGGACGGCTATGGCTACACCTTC. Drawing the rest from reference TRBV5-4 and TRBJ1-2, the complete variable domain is ETGVTQSPTHLIKTRGQQVTLRCSSQSGHNTVSWYQQALGQGPQFIFQYYREEENGRGNFPPRFSGLQFPNYSSELNVNALELDDSALYLCAGKSGDGYGYTFGSGTRLTVV.

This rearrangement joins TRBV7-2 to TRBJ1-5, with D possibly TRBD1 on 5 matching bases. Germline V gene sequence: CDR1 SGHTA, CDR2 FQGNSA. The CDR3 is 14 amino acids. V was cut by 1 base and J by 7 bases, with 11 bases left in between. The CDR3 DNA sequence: TGTGCCAGCAGCTTAGATTTCTGGGGCCAGCCCCAGCATTTT. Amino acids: CASSLDFWGQPQHF.

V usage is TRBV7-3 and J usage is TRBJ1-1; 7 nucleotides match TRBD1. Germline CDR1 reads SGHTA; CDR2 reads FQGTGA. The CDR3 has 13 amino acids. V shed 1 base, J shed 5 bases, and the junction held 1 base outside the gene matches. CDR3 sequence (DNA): TGTGCCAGCAGCTTAAGCAGGGGGACTGAAGCTTTCTTT. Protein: CASSLSRGTEAFF. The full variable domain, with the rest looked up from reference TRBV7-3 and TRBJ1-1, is GAGVSQTPSNKVTEKGKYVELRCDPISGHTALYWYRQSLGQGPEFLIYFQGTGAADDSGLPNDRFFAVRPEGSVSTLKIQRTERGDSAVYLCASSLSRGTEAFFGQGTRLTVV.

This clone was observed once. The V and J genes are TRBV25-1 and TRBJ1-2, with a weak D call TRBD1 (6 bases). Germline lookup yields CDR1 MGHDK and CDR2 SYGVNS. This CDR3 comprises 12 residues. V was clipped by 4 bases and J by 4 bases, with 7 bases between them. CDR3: CASSGTVYGYTF. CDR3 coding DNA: TGTGCCAGCAGTGGGACAGTCTATGGCTACACCTTC.

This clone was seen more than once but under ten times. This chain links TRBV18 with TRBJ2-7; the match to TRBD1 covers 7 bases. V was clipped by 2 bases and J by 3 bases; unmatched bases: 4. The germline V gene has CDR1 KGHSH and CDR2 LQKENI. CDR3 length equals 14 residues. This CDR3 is CASSPNRQGYEQYF. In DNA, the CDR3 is TGTGCCAGCTCACCAAACCGACAGGGCTACGAGCAGTACTTC.

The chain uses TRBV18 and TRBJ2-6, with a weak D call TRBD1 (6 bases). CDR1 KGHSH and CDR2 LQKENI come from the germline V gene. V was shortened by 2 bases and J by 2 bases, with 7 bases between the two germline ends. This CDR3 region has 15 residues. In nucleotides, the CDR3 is TGTGCCAGCTCACCATGGACAGCTGGGGCCAACGTCCTGACTTTC. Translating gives CASSPWTAGANVLTF.

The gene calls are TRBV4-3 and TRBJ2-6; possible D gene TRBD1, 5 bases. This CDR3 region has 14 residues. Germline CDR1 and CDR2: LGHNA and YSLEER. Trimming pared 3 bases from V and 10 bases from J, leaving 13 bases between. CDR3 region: CASSHSDRANVLTF. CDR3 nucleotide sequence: TGCGCCAGCAGCCATTCAGACAGAGCTAACGTCCTGACTTTC.